Sequencing of this T cell receptor (beta chain) was carried out in a study of STAT5B mutations in CD4+ large granular lymphocyte leukemia (dated by TCRdb to the early 2020s). With respect to the entire study: Among healthy controls, the CDR3 'QG' motif was associated with a particular HLA allele. TCRbeta repertoires of CD4+ T-cell large granular lymphocyte leukemia patients were compared with those of healthy blood donors. Flow cytometry on FACSCanto II or FACSVerse showed that the purified fractions were more than 95% pure among lymphocytes.

General findings and caveats noted by the study authors: The data were not HLA-matched, and the relatively small sample size could explain the higher clonality seen in CD4+ compared with CD8+ T-LGLL. The main leukemic clonotypes were found to be private to each patient, although 25% to 30% of the main leukemic clonotypes were detected at low frequency in the non-leukemic repertoires of other patients. TRBV06-family usage was enriched among the top patient clones (8/27) compared with healthy controls (2/35). Compared with healthy CD4+ repertoires, CD4-sorted patient repertoires appeared more clonal, and this difference remained even after the putative leukemic clones were removed.

TCRbeta rearrangements were sequenced from genomic DNA using the immunoSEQ assay at survey resolution. Processing in the source paper ran as follows. A lowest detectable productive clonotype frequency of 2.59 x 10-5 was observed in the TCR sequencing data. Only productive TCRbeta rearrangements, defined as complete and in-frame sequences, were included in the analyses. The clonality of each sample was calculated as Simpson clonality in the immunoSEQ Analyzer version 3.0. Clones were grouped by frequency into very rare, small, medium, large (1-20%) or hyperexpanded (>20%) categories. Generation probabilities were estimated with OLGA 1.2.3, V-gene circos plots were made with VDJtools, specificities were searched in VDJdb, and CDR3 motifs were identified with GLIPH. TCRdb's version of the immuneACCESS table is confined to in-frame rearrangements and falls short of the full clone set. An unresolved V gene accounts for under half of the shortfall where checked; the remainder is of unknown origin. Clone size and the V and J calls come from that table; the DNA yielded D and trimming. The sample yields fewer than 35,000 clones; 69% were counted once. About 2.5% of the sample comes from the top ten.

Healthy controls were 37 blood donors whose buffy coats came from the Finnish Red Cross blood service. All TCR-sequenced material derived from peripheral blood: patient blood samples and healthy donor buffy coats. Ficoll-Hypaque gradient centrifugation was used to isolate peripheral blood mononuclear cells. For the healthy controls, CD4+ cells were obtained from buffy coats by magnetic purification. The Gentra Puregene Cell and Tissue kit was used to extract genomic DNA, and a Qubit 2.0 fluorometer was used to measure the amount of genomic DNA. Deletion took 3 bases off V and 1 base off J, with a span of 7 bases between the germline ends. The germline V gene supplies CDR1 SGHAT and CDR2 FQNNGV. The CDR3 covers 13 residues, taking in both the cysteine and the phenylalanine. Kept here is only the CDR3 DNA, which spans 39 bases and is read in frame from base 1. Of note for this clone: No antigen is known for it. Base qualities are not provided; no much larger clone lies one nucleotide away.

The chain links TRBV11-2 with TRBJ2-7; D gene: possibly TRBD2, on 5 matching bases. Sequences were obtained from CD4+ T cells from blood buffy coats. The receptor was isolated from a human donor in good health. The sequence in DNA is TGTGCCAGCAGCTTGAGCGGATCCTACGAGCAGTACTTC. Translated, this is CASSLSGSYEQYF.